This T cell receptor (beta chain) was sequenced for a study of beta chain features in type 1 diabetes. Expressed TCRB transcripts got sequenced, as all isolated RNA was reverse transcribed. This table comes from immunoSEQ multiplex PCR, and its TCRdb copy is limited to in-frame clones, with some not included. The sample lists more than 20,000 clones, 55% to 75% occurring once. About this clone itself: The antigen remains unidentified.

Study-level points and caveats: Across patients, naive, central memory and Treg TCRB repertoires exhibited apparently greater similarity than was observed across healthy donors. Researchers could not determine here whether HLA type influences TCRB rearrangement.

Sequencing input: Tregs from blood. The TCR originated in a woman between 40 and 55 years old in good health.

CDR3 region: CASSIRGGSGVGEQFF. In DNA form, the CDR3 reads TGTGCCAGCAGCATACGAGGGGGTAGCGGGGTAGGTGAGCAGTTCTTC. V gene TRBV7-2 combines with J gene TRBJ2-1, with TRBD2 identical over 8 bases. This CDR3 has 16 amino acids. Germline V gives CDR1 SGHTA, CDR2 FQGNSA. Trimming at V came to 5 bases and at J to 9 bases, leaving 15 bases not matched to a gene. Supplemented by reference TRBV7-2 and TRBJ2-1, the full variable domain reads GAGVSQSPSNKVTEKGKDVELRCDPISGHTALYWYRQSLGQGLEFLIYFQGNSAPDKSGLPSDRFSAERTGGSVSTLTIQRTQQEDSAVYLCASSIRGGSGVGEQFFGPGTRLTVL.